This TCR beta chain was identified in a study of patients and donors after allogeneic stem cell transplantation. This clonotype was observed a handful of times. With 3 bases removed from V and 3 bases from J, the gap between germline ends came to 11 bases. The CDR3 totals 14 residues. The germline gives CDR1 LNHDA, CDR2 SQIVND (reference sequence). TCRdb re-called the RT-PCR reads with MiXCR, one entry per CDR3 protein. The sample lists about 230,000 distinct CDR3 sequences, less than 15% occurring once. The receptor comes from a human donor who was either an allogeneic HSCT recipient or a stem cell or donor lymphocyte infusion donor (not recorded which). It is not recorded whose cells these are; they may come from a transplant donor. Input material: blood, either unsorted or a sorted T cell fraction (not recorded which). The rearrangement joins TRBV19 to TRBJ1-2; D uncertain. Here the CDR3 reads CASSIVAGDYGYTF. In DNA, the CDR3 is TGTGCCAGTAGTATCGTGGCAGGCGACTATGGCTACACCTTC.